This T cell receptor beta chain emerged from a study of T cell repertoires in cytomegalovirus infection. Across the whole study: CMV infection and matching HLA type were both indicated by public TCR beta signatures.

General study points: Of the TCR beta families, the public ones yielded a cumulative frequency that identified carriers of CMV plus the relevant HLA.

Germline CDR1 and CDR2: LGHNT and FRNRAP. The CDR3 runs to 17 residues. One entry per CDR3 protein, called by TCRdb with MiXCR from the reads. The sample has about 490,000 distinct CDR3 sequences, 10% to 12% seen once; the top ten hold about a tenth. About this clonotype itself: Its antigen is undetermined. A much larger clone lies a single base off, so this may be a read error.

This receptor was taken from a human donor in good health (CMV status not recorded). Some clones in this sample may be carry-over from other donors' samples. Material: PBMCs. This chain uses TRBV12-5 with TRBJ1-6; D perhaps matches TRBD1 (5 bases). CDR3 in DNA: TGTGCTAGTGGTACCCAGGACTCGCAGGGAAGAGGGTCACCCCCCCACTTT. As protein: CASGTQDSQGRGSPPHF.